A selection of T cell receptor beta chains follows, all from one sample in a study of T cell changes during pregnancy in multiple sclerosis. Clones were read by immunoSEQ multiplex PCR, and TCRdb kept only the in-frame ones, dropping some. Of roughly 37,000 clones in the sample, 80% to 95% were seen once. Sequences were derived from CD8+ T cells from peripheral blood mononuclear cells, sampled before pregnancy. Receptors originate from a female donor with multiple sclerosis, enrolled in a pregnancy study. Both conserved end residues are part of each CDR3.

TRBV9,CASSAPGQLIPCNQPQHF
TRBV5-1,CASSSRLAGGHEQYF
TRBV5-4,CASSSRGVNIQYF
TRBV10-3,CAISALVDRGGGETQYF
TRBV27,CASRTSGGLYEQYF
TRBV4-1,CASSQDSDYGYTF
TRBV9,CASNLGGNTEAFF
TRBV2,CASPSGSASTDTQYF
TRBV30,CALGQGKNIQYF
TRBV27,CASSLLRREIGNEQFF
TRBV9,CASSPQDSYGYTF
TRBV10-3,CAISEMDPGQLINEQFF
TRBV2,CASISPTGPNYGYTF
TRBV7-6,CASSLGGLNTEAFF
TRBV15,CATSRDKGIEQYF
TRBV5-6,CASSASTGSLAKNIQYF
TRBV9,CASSAGASNQPQHF